A single sample is the source of the 27 T cell receptor beta chains below, sequenced in a study of shared clonotypes between healthy human individuals. Using immunoSEQ multiplex PCR, the repertoire was profiled, and TCRdb retains in-frame clones only, with some absent. The table has hundreds of thousands of clones, around three quarters seen once. Sequencing was performed on memory CD4+ T cells sorted from blood. The subset here: CD45RA-negative fraction. All receptors come from a woman in her twenties or thirties in good health.

This clone showed up just once. This chain uses TRBV28 with TRBJ2-1; 10 bases line up with TRBD2. The CDR3 is made up of 15 amino acids. Germline trimming cut 5 bases from V and 4 bases from J; bases unmatched to any gene: 5. Germline V gene lookup returns CDR1 MDHEN and CDR2 SYDVKM. The CDR3 sequence: CASSGTSGAYNEQFF. DNA for the CDR3: TGTGCCAGCAGTGGAACTAGCGGGGCTTACAATGAGCAGTTCTTC.

This rearrangement joins TRBV27 to TRBJ1-2; D might be TRBD1 (6 bases). V was cut by 7 bases and J by 4 bases, with 16 bases left in between. The CDR3 length is 14 residues. In germline, CDR1 is MNHEY, CDR2 SMNVEV (reference sequence). CDR3 protein: CASTPAGQRYGYTF. For the CDR3, the DNA is TGTGCCAGCACCCCTGCAGGACAGCGCTATGGCTACACCTTC.

The chain employs TRBV5-4 and TRBJ2-2; D is uncertain. Germline values: CDR1 SGHNT, CDR2 YYREEE (reference sequence). V was pared by 5 bases and J by 5 bases, with 7 bases between. This CDR3 has 12 amino acids. CDR3: CASSGQTGELFF. In DNA form, the CDR3 reads TGTGCCAGCAGTGGGCAGACCGGGGAGCTGTTTTTT.

The chain employs TRBV6-4 and TRBJ2-1, with a tentative D call TRBD1 (6 bases). The length of the CDR3 is 13 residues. Germline assignment: CDR1 MRHNA and CDR2 SNTAGT. V dropped 3 bases and J dropped 8 bases, with 11 bases sitting between them. CDR3 sequence: CASSETDRHEQFF. CDR3 nucleotide sequence: TGTGCCAGCAGTGAAACCGACAGGCATGAGCAGTTCTTC.

The chain combines TRBV7-2 with TRBJ2-1; the D is unclear. Germline loops: CDR1 SGHTA, CDR2 FQGNSA. V lost 4 bases and J 6 bases, leaving 13 bases between the germline ends. This CDR3 region has 14 residues. The CDR3 is CASSSEFSSNEQFF. In nucleotides, the CDR3 is TGTGCCAGCAGCTCTGAGTTTAGTTCCAATGAGCAGTTCTTC.

Comment on this clone: Other nucleotide sequences from this sample produce the same CDR3. The rearrangement uses TRBV5-1 and TRBJ2-5; D uncertain. Germline assignment: CDR1 SGHRS and CDR2 YFSETQ. The CDR3 has 14 residues. Trimming took off 0 bases at V and 2 bases at J, with 8 bases between the two ends. The CDR3 nucleotides are TGCGCCAGCAGCTTGGGATGGGGACAAGAGACCCAGTACTTC. Protein: CASSLGWGQETQYF.

The chain is built from TRBV7-8 and TRBJ2-3; D uncertain. The CDR3 is made up of 13 amino acids. Germline V lookup: CDR1 SGHVS, CDR2 FQNEAQ. V dropped 6 bases and J dropped 5 bases, with 12 bases sitting between them. CDR3 coding DNA: TGTGCCAGCAGGCAACTCAACCTAGATACGCAGTATTTT. This sequence encodes CASRQLNLDTQYF.

A word on this clone: Other DNA sequences in this specimen translate into the identical CDR3. The chain has TRBV9 and TRBJ2-7, with unresolved D. In germline, CDR1 is SGDLS, CDR2 YYNGEE. The CDR3 spans 13 residues. Between the trimmed V and J ends, which lost 0 bases and 4 bases, there was a span of 8 bases. CDR3: CASSVAPGYEQYF. CDR3 nucleotide sequence: TGTGCCAGCAGCGTAGCCCCCGGGTACGAGCAGTACTTC.

The CDR3 coding sequence is TGTGCCAGCAGTTTATTTAATGTGGTTAGAGTCCACACTGAAGCTTTCTTT. This translates into CASSLFNVVRVHTEAFF. This rearrangement joins TRBV28 to TRBJ1-1, with D unresolved. The CDR3 is 17 amino acids. Trimming removed 1 base from V and 3 bases from J, with 18 bases in between. The V gene's germline CDR1 is MDHEN and CDR2 SYDVKM.

Details on this clone: Other DNA sequences in this specimen translate into the identical CDR3. V usage is TRBV2 and J usage is TRBJ2-6; 10 nucleotides match TRBD2. The CDR3 has 17 residues. After removal of 2 bases from V and 4 bases from J, the junction contained 5 bases not matched to a gene. The germline gives CDR1 SNHLY, CDR2 FYNNEI. The DNA of the CDR3 is TGTGCCAGCAGTGAACTAGCGGGAGCACCGGGGGCCAACGTCCTGACTTTC. Translation gives CASSELAGAPGANVLTF.

The chain recombines TRBV18 with TRBJ2-7; 8 positions agree with TRBD1. The germline CDR1 and CDR2 sequences are KGHSH and LQKENI. The CDR3 totals 15 residues. Trimming took 4 bases from V and 0 from J; bases not matched to a gene: 5. CDR3 DNA: TGTGCCAGCTCACAGGACAGGGTTAGCTCCTACGAGCAGTACTTC. It yields the protein CASSQDRVSSYEQYF.

This clone showed up just a few times. The chain employs TRBV19 and TRBJ1-5; D gene uncertain. V was pared by 6 bases and J by 1 base, with 13 bases between. This CDR3 has 15 amino acids. Looked up from germline, CDR1 is LNHDA and CDR2 is SQIVND (reference sequence). The CDR3 protein is CASSLGSPSNQPQHF. Here the CDR3 DNA reads TGTGCCAGTAGCCTTGGGTCACCAAGCAATCAGCCCCAGCATTTT.

For this clone: Its ends do not fully match the called genes, so a read error is possible. V usage is TRBV2 and J usage is TRBJ2-3; 8 bases are a match to TRBD2. Germline V CDR1 and CDR2: SNHLY, FYNNEI. The length of the CDR3 is 17 residues. DNA of the CDR3: TGTGCCAGCAGCGAAGGGCTACTAGCGGCGGCCCCAGATACGCAGTATTTT. Its protein is CASSEGLLAAAPDTQYF.

V usage is TRBV28 and J usage is TRBJ1-5, with TRBD1 matching 7 bases. This CDR3 has 16 residues. The V gene's germline CDR1 is MDHEN and CDR2 SYDVKM. Germline trimming cut 7 bases from V and 5 bases from J; bases unmatched to any gene: 14. Here the CDR3 reads CASTDYRGQVDQPQHF. As DNA, the CDR3 is TGTGCCAGCACCGACTACAGGGGTCAGGTGGATCAGCCCCAGCATTTT.

This clone has only one observation. Other DNA sequences in the sample encode the same CDR3. V usage is TRBV5-1 and J usage is TRBJ1-2, with 8 bases lining up with TRBD1. CDR1 is SGHRS, CDR2 YFSETQ, per germline. V trimming: 4 bases; J trimming: 8 bases; junction bases outside the gene matches: 10. The CDR3 runs to 14 residues. The CDR3 DNA reads TGCGCCAGCAGCCCCGGGACAGGCGCCCTGGGCTACACCTTC. It specifies CASSPGTGALGYTF.

The CDR3 spells CASNTGTYGYTF. CDR3 nucleotide sequence: TGTGCCAGCAACACAGGGACCTATGGCTACACCTTC. The chain links TRBV28 to TRBJ1-2, with D tentatively TRBD1 (6 bases). The CDR3 runs 12 residues. The V end was cut by 7 bases, the J end by 4 bases, with 10 bases between. Germline V lookup: CDR1 MDHEN, CDR2 SYDVKM.

Points on this clone: Distinct nucleotide sequences in the sample also encode this CDR3. The chain recombines TRBV7-2 with TRBJ1-2, with D perhaps TRBD1 (6 bases). Germline V gene sequence: CDR1 SGHTA, CDR2 FQGNSA. V lost 5 bases and J 0 bases, leaving 19 bases between the germline ends. The CDR3 contains 17 residues. CDR3 sequence (DNA): TGTGCCAGCAGCCCCCAAAGTGGGGGGGCAGCTAACTATGGCTACACCTTC. It specifies CASSPQSGGAANYGYTF.

The rearrangement uses TRBV12-5 and TRBJ1-1; no definite D call. The CDR3 totals 14 residues. Germline CDR1 is LGHNT and CDR2 is FRNRAP. V lost 4 bases to trimming and J lost 0 bases, with 9 bases between them. CDR3 loop: CASGSLDVNTEAFF. CDR3 coding DNA: TGTGCTAGTGGTTCGCTGGACGTGAACACTGAAGCTTTCTTT.

The chain joins TRBV5-1 to TRBJ1-1; 7 bases line up with TRBD1. The CDR3 sequence is 15 residues long. Germline CDR1 SGHRS, CDR2 YFSETQ. After removal of 4 bases from V and 0 bases from J, the junction contained 6 bases not matched to a gene. CDR3 protein: CASSGDSYMNTEAFF. DNA for the CDR3: TGCGCCAGCAGCGGGGACAGTTACATGAACACTGAAGCTTTCTTT.

V gene TRBV19 combines with J gene TRBJ2-1; a possible D gene is TRBD1 (5 bases). This CDR3 comprises 14 residues. Trimming stripped 10 bases from V and 1 base from J, with 14 bases between. Germline CDR1 is LNHDA and CDR2 is SQIVND (reference sequence). CDR3 loop: CATARAGSYNEQFF. In nucleotides, the CDR3 is TGTGCCACCGCCCGTGCAGGGTCCTACAATGAGCAGTTCTTC.

This clone was found once. This sequence joins TRBV5-1 and TRBJ2-5, with D possibly matching TRBD2 (5 bases). CDR1 is SGHRS and CDR2 is YFSETQ in the germline V gene. The CDR3 covers 14 residues. V lost 5 bases and J lost 5, with 16 bases in between. CDR3 DNA sequence: TGCGCCAGCAGTTTTGAGTTTCCGGGGGAGACCCAGTACTTC. Its protein is CASSFEFPGETQYF.

A single count supports this clone. The V and J genes are TRBV5-1 and TRBJ1-2; a possible D gene is TRBD1 (6 bases). The CDR3 is made up of 14 amino acids. Trimming removed 0 bases from V and 6 bases from J, with 12 bases in between. CDR1 is SGHRS and CDR2 is YFSETQ in the germline V gene. CDR3: CASSLDRAGDGYTF. The CDR3 bases are TGCGCCAGCAGCTTGGACAGGGCTGGGGATGGCTACACCTTC. The whole variable domain, remainder taken from reference TRBV5-1 and TRBJ1-2, is KAGVTQTPRYLIKTRGQQVTLSCSPISGHRSVSWYQQTPGQGLQFLFEYFSETQRNKGNFPGRFSGRQFSNSRSEMNVSTLELGDSALYLCASSLDRAGDGYTFGSGTRLTVV.

V gene TRBV19 combines with J gene TRBJ2-1; TRBD2 agrees at 9 bases. The CDR3 runs to 14 residues. With V trimmed by 5 bases and J by 8 bases, 7 bases remained unmatched. Germline CDR1 reads LNHDA; CDR2 reads SQIVND (reference sequence). The CDR3 nucleotides are TGTGCCAGTAGTTCCCTAGCGGGACTCGATGAGCAGTTCTTC. This gives the protein CASSSLAGLDEQFF.

This rearrangement joins TRBV28 to TRBJ2-2, with D perhaps matching TRBD1 (5 bases). CDR3 length equals 15 residues. Germline-derived CDR1 and CDR2 are MDHEN and SYDVKM. Trimming took 2 bases from V and 3 from J, leaving 10 bases between them. CDR3 amino acids: CASSLRGSHTGELFF. The CDR3 bases are TGTGCCAGCAGTTTAAGGGGCTCTCACACCGGGGAGCTGTTTTTT. The variable domain in full, completed from reference TRBV28 and TRBJ2-2, reads DVKVTQSSRYLVKRTGEKVFLECVQDMDHENMFWYRQDPGLGLRLIYFSYDVKMKEKGDIPEGYSVSREKKERFSLILESASTNQTSMYLCASSLRGSHTGELFFGEGSRLTVL.

The V gene is TRBV27, the J gene TRBJ1-2, with 7 bases identical to TRBD1. The CDR3 extends over 16 amino acids. V dropped 3 bases and J dropped 0; count of bases not matched to a gene: 7. Germline V gives CDR1 MNHEY, CDR2 SMNVEV (reference sequence). The CDR3 sequence is CASSFYQGGANYGYTF. The CDR3, as DNA: TGTGCCAGCAGTTTTTATCAGGGGGGGGCTAACTATGGCTACACCTTC.

The chain links TRBV2 to TRBJ1-5; 9 bases agree with TRBD1. This CDR3 has 15 residues. The V gene's germline CDR1 is SNHLY and CDR2 FYNNEI. J was trimmed by 3 bases and V by 5 bases; bases with no gene match: 5. CDR3: CASSLQGAHNQPQHF. The CDR3 bases are TGTGCCAGCAGTCTACAGGGGGCACACAATCAGCCCCAGCATTTT.

The chain recombines TRBV2 with TRBJ2-2, with a weak D call TRBD2 (5 bases). Germline V gene sequence: CDR1 SNHLY, CDR2 FYNNEI. Trimming took off 4 bases at V and 3 bases at J, with 9 bases between the two ends. The CDR3 totals 14 residues. The CDR3 loop reads CASSVSAYTGELFF. The CDR3 bases are TGTGCCAGCAGTGTTAGCGCCTACACCGGGGAGCTGTTTTTT.